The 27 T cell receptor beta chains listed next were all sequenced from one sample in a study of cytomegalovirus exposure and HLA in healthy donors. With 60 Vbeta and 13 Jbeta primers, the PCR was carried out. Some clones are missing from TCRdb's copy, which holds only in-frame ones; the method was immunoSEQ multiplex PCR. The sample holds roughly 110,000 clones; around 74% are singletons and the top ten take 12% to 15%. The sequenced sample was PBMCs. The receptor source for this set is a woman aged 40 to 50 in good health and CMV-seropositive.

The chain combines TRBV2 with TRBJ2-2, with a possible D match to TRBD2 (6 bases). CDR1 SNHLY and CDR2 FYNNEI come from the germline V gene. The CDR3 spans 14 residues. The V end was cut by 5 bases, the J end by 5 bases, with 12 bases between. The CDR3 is CASSPLRGTGELFF. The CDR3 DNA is TGTGCCAGCAGTCCACTCCGGGGGACCGGGGAGCTGTTTTTT.

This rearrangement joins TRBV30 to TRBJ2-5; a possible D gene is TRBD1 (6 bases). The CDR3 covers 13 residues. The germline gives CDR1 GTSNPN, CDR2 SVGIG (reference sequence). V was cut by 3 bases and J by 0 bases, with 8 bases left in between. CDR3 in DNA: TGTGCCTGGAGAACAGGGTACCAAGAGACCCAGTACTTC. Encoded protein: CAWRTGYQETQYF. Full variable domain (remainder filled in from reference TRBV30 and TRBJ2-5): SQTIHQWPATLVQPVGSPLSLECTVEGTSNPNLYWYRQAAGRGLQLLFYSVGIGQISSEVPQNLSASRPQDRQFILSSKKLLLSDSGFYLCAWRTGYQETQYFGPGTRLLVL.

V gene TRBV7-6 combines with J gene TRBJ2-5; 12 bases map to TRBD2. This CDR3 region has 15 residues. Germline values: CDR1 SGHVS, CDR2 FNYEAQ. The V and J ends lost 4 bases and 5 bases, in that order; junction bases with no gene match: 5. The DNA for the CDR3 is TGTGCCAGCAGCTCCCGGACTAGCGGGGTGGAGACCCAGTACTTC. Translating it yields CASSSRTSGVETQYF.

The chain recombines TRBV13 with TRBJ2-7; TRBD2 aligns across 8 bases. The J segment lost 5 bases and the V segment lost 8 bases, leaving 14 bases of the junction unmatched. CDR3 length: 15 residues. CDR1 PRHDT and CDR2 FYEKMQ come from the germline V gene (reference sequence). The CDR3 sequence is CASWRSVAGRNEQYF. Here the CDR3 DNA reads TGTGCCAGCTGGCGGTCAGTAGCGGGGAGGAACGAGCAGTACTTC.

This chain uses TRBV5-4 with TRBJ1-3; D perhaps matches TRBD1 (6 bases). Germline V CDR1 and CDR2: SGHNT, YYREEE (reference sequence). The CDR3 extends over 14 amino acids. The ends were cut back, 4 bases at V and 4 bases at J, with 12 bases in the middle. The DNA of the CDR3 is TGTGCCAGCAGCCCAACAGGGTCCGGAAACACCATATATTTT. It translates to CASSPTGSGNTIYF.

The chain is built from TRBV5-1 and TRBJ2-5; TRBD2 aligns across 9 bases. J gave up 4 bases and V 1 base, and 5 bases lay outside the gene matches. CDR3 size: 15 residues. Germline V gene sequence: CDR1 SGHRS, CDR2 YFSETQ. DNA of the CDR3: TGCGCCAGCAGCTTGCTAGCGGGACAAGGAGAGACCCAGTACTTC. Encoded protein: CASSLLAGQGETQYF.

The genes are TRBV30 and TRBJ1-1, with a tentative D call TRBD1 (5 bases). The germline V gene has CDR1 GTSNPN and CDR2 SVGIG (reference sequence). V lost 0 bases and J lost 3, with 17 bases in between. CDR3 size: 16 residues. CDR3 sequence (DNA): TGTGCCTGGAGTGTAGGGGCCCAGAAAGGGCACACTGAAGCTTTCTTT. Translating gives CAWSVGAQKGHTEAFF.

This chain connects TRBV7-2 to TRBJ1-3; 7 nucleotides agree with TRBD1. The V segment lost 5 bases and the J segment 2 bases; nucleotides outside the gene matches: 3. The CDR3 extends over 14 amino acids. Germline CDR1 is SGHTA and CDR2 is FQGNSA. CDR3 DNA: TGTGCCAGCAGCCCCGGACAGGCTGGAAACACCATATATTTT. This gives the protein CASSPGQAGNTIYF.

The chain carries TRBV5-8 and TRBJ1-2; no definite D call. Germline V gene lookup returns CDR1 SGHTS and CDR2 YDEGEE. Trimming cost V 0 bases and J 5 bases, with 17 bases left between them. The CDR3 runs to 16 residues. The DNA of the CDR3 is TGTGCCAGCAGCTTGGGATCCGGTGCTACGGTTTATGGCTACACCTTC. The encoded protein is CASSLGSGATVYGYTF.

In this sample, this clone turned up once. This CDR3 is CASTAGVQETQYF. The CDR3 region has the DNA TGTGCCAGCACCGCGGGGGTCCAAGAGACCCAGTACTTC. J is TRBJ2-5 and V is TRBV6-6; TRBD2 matches 7 bases. The CDR3 has 13 amino acids. Germline lookup yields CDR1 MNHNY and CDR2 SVGAGI (reference sequence). The V and J ends lost 7 bases and 1 base, in that order; junction bases with no gene match: 3.

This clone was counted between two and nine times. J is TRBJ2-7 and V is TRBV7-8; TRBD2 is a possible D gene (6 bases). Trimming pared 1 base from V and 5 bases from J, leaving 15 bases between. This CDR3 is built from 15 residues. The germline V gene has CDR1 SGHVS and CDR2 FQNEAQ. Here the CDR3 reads CASSLGAGGVNEQYF. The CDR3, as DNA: TGTGCCAGCAGCTTAGGGGCAGGAGGGGTCAACGAGCAGTACTTC.

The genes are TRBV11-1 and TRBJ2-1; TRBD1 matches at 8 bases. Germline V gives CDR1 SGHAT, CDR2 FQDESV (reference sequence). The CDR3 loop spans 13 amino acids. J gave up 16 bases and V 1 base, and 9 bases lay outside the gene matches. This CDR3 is CASSLGGAGGIFF. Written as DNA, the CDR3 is TGTGCCAGCAGCTTAGGGGGGGCAGGGGGCATATTCTTC.

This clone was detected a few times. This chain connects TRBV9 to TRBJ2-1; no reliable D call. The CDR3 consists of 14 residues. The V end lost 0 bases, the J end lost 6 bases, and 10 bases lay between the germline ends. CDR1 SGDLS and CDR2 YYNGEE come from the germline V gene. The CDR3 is CASSVVPQFNEQFF. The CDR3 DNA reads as TGTGCCAGCAGCGTAGTGCCGCAGTTCAATGAGCAGTTCTTC.

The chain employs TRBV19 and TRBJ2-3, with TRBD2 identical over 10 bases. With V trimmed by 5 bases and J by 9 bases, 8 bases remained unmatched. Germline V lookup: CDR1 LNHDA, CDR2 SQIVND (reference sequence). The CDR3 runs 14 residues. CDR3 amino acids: CASSLSGGRATQYF. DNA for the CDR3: TGTGCCAGTAGTCTTAGCGGGGGGAGAGCGACGCAGTATTTT. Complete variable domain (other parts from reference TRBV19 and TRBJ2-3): DGGITQSPKYLFRKEGQNVTLSCEQNLNHDAMYWYRQDPGQGLRLIYYSQIVNDFQKGDIAEGYSVSREKKESFPLTVTSAQKNPTAFYLCASSLSGGRATQYFGPGTRLTVL.

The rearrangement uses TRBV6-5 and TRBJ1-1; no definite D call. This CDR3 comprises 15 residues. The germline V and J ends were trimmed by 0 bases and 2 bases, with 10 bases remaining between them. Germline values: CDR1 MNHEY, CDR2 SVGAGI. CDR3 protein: CASSYSQQINTEAFF. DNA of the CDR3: TGTGCCAGCAGTTACTCGCAACAGATCAACACTGAAGCTTTCTTT.

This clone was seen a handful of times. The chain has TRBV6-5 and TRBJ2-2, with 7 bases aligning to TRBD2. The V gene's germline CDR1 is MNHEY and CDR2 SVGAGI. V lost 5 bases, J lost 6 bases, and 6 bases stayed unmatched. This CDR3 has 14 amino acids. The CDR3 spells CASSTPAGSGELFF. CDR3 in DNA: TGTGCCAGCAGTACACCAGCGGGGTCCGGGGAGCTGTTTTTT.

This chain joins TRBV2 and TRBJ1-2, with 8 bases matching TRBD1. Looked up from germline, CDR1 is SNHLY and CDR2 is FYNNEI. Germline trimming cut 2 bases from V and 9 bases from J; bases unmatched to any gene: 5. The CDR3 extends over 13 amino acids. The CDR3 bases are TGTGCCAGCAGTGAACAGGGGGCGGATAGCTACACCTTC. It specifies CASSEQGADSYTF.

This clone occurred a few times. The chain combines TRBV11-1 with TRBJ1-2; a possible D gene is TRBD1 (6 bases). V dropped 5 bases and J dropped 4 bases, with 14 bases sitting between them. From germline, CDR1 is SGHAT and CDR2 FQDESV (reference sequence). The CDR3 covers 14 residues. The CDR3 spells CASSPGTNSYGYTF. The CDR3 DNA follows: TGTGCCAGCAGCCCCGGGACAAATTCCTATGGCTACACCTTC.

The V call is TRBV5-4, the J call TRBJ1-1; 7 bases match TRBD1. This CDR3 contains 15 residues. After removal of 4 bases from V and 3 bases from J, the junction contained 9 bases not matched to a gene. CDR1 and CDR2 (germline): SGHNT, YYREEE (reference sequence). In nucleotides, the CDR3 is TGTGCCAGCAGCCTCCAACCCACAGGGGACACTGAAGCTTTCTTT. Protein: CASSLQPTGDTEAFF.

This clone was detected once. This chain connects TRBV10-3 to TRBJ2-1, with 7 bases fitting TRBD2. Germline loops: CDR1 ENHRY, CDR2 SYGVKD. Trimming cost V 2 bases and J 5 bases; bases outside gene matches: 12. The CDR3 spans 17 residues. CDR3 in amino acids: CAISEPTSSWGHNEQFF. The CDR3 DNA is TGTGCCATCAGTGAGCCGACTAGCAGTTGGGGCCACAATGAGCAGTTCTTC.

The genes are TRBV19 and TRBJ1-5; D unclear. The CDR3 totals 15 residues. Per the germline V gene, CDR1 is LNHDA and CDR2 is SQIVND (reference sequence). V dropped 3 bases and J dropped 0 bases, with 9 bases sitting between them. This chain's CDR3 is CASSIGLNSNQPQHF. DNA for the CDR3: TGTGCCAGTAGTATTGGGCTGAATAGCAATCAGCCCCAGCATTTT.

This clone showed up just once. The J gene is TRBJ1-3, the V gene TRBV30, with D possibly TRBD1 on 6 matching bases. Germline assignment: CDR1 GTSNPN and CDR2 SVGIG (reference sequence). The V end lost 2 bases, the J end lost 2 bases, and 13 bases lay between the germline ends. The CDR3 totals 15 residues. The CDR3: CAWSLPGQTGNTIYF. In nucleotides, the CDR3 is TGTGCCTGGAGTCTGCCCGGACAGACTGGAAACACCATATATTTT.

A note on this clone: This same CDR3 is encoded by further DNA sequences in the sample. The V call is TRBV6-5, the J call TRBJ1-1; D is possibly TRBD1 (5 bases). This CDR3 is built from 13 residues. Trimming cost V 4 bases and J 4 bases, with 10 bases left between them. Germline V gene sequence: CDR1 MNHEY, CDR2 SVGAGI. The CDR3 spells CASSLQGGTEAFF. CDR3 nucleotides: TGTGCCAGCAGTTTGCAGGGAGGCACTGAAGCTTTCTTT.

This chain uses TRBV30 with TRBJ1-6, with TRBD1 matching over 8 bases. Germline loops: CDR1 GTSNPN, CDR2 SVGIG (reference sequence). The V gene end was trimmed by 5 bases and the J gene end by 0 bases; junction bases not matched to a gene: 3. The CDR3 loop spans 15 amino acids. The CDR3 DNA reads TGTGCCTGGGGACAGGGACGCTCCTATAATTCACCCCTCCACTTT. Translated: CAWGQGRSYNSPLHF.

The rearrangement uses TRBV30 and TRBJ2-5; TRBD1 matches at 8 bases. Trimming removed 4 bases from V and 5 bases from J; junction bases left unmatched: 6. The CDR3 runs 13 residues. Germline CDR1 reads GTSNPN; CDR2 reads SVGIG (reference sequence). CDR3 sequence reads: CAWIQGAGETQYF. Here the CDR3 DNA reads TGTGCCTGGATTCAGGGGGCTGGGGAGACCCAGTACTTC.

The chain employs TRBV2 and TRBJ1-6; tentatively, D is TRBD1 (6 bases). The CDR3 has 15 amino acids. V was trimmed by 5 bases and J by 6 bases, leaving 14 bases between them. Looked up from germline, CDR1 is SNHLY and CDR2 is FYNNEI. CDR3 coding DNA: TGTGCCAGCAGTTCCGGCGGGGGCGGTAATTCACCCCTCCACTTT. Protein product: CASSSGGGGNSPLHF. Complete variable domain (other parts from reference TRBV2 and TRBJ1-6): EPEVTQTPSHQVTQMGQEVILRCVPISNHLYFYWYRQILGQKVEFLVSFYNNEISEKSEIFDDQFSVERPDGSNFTLKIRSTKLEDSAMYFCASSSGGGGNSPLHFGNGTRLTVT.

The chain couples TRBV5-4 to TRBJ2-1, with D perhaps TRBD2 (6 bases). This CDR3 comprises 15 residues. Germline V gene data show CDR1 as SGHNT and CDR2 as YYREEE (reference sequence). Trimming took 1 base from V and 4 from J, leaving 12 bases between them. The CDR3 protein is CASSLRTDYYNEQFF. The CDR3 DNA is TGTGCCAGCAGCTTGAGGACGGACTATTACAATGAGCAGTTCTTC. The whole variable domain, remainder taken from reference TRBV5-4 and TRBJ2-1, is ETGVTQSPTHLIKTRGQQVTLRCSSQSGHNTVSWYQQALGQGPQFIFQYYREEENGRGNFPPRFSGLQFPNYSSELNVNALELDDSALYLCASSLRTDYYNEQFFGPGTRLTVL.